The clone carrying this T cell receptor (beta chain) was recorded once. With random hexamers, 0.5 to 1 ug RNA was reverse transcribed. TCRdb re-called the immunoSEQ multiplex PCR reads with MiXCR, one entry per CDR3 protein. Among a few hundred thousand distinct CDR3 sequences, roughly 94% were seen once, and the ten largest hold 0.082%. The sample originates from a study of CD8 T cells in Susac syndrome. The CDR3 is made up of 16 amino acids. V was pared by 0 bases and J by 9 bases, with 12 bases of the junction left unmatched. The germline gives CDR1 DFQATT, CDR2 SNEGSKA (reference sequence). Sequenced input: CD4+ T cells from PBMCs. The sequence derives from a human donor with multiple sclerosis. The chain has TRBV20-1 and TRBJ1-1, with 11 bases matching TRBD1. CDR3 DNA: TGCAGTGCTAGAGATAAGGGGACAGGGGGGTTCGGGAAAGCTTTCTTT. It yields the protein CSARDKGTGGFGKAFF.